This TCR beta chain stems from a study of blood T cell repertoires in COVID-19 (dated by TCRdb to about 2020). About the investigation overall: Samples from collaborators originated in the United States, Italy and Spain and spanned both the acute and convalescent phases of COVID-19. Deeply sampled blood TCRbeta repertoires from subjects exposed to, actively infected with, or recovered from COVID-19 were included in the dataset. A de-identified subject ID, COVID-19 status, age in years and sex were almost always included in the sample metadata. The material from the prospective study consisted of cDNA or gDNA derived from T cells, B-cell-depleted T cells, or PBMCs. HLA class I and class II types, where available, came from metadata supplied by the sample provider rather than from assay-based typing. The repertoires were released in a freely available public database intended as a resource for research on the immune response to SARS-CoV-2. Samples came from the ongoing ImmuneRACE study (first 160 participants) plus 1,254 subjects from 6 global collaborators.

What the work shows at the level of the full study, not this receptor alone: Clinical and demographic metadata were provided uncurated, with the amount varying by source and participant.

Regarding this clone: What antigen it recognizes has not been identified. No per-base quality is available; no much larger clone lies one base away.

Whole blood was collected in K2EDTA tubes by collaborating institutions according to the institutions' own protocols. For TCRbeta analysis, collaborators shipped samples as frozen whole blood, isolated PBMCs, or DNA extracted from either of those sample types. TCRbeta CDR3 regions were amplified from genomic DNA using the immunoSEQ Assay, a bias-controlled multiplex PCR. The authors' analysis ran thus. The number of nucleated cells in each sample was estimated by amplification of reference gene primers within the assay. To quantify the absolute abundance of each unique TCRbeta CDR3 rearrangement, sequence reads were collapsed and filtered. Productive Simpson clonality was computed per sample as the square root of Simpson's diversity index over productive rearrangements. This immuneACCESS table, as held by TCRdb, lists in-frame sequences with V and J called but not all clones. Of the missing ones, under half trace to an unresolved V gene in checked studies; the others have no known cause. V, J and clone size reflect that table, while D and trimming were determined from the DNA. Counted in this sample were under 200,000 clones; approximately 90% of them appeared once. The top ten clones comprise roughly a fifth of the sample.

Source material: peripheral blood. This sequence originates from a man aged 55-75 years with active or convalescent COVID-19.

The DNA sequence is as follows: TGTGCCAGCAGCTTGTATGACAGCCCCCCGGAGACCCAGTACTTC. The resulting protein is CASSLYDSPPETQYF. The rearranged segments are TRBV5-4 and TRBJ2-5; the D gene is possibly TRBD1, with 5 bases matching. V is cut by 1 base and J by 5 bases, and the space between the germline ends is 15 bases. Via the germline V gene (reference sequence), CDR1 is SGHNT and CDR2 YYREEE. Its CDR3 holds 15 amino acids, cysteine through phenylalanine. The kept DNA is CDR3 alone, 45 bases in frame from the first base.